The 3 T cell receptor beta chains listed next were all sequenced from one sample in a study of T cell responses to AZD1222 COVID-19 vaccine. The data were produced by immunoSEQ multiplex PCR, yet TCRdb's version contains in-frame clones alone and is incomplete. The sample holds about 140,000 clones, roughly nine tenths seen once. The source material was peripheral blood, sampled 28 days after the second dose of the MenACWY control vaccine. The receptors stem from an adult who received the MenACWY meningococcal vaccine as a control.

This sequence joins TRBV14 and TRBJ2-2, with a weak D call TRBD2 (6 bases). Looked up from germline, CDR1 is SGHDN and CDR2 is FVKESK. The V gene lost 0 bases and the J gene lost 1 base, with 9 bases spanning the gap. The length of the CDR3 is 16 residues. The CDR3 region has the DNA TGTGCCAGCAGCCAAGATGACGGGAGGAACACCGGGGAGCTGTTTTTT. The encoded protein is CASSQDDGRNTGELFF.

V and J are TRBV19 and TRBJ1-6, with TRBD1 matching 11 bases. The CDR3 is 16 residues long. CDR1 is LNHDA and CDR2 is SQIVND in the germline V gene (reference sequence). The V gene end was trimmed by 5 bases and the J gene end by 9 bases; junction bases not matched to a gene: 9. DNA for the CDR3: TGTGCCAGTAGTTTGGTACGGACAGGGGGCACTTCACCCCTCCACTTT. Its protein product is CASSLVRTGGTSPLHF.

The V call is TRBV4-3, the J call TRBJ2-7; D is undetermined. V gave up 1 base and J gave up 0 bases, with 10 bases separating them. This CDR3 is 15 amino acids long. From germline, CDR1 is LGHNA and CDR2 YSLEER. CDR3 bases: TGCGCCAGCAGCCAAGGACGGTCGAGCTCCTACGAGCAGTACTTC. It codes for CASSQGRSSSYEQYF.